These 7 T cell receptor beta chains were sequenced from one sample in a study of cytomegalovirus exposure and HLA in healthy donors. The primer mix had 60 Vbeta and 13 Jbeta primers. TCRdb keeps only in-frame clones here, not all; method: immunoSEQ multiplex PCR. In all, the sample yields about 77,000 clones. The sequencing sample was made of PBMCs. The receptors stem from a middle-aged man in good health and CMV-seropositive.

This CDR3 is CASSESRDEQFF. CDR3 nucleotide sequence: TGTGCCAGCAGTGAATCCCGAGATGAGCAGTTCTTC. The chain is built from TRBV6-1 and TRBJ2-1; D is unresolved. Germline CDR1 is MNHNS and CDR2 is SASEGT. Trimming took off 2 bases at V and 8 bases at J, with 7 bases between the two ends. This CDR3 is built from 12 residues.

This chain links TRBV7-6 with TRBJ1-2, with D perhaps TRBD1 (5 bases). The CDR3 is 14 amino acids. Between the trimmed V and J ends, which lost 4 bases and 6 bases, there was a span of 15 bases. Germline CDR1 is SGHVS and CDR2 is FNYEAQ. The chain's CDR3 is CASSSERGLDGYTF. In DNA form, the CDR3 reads TGTGCCAGCAGCTCCGAACGGGGGTTGGATGGCTACACCTTC.

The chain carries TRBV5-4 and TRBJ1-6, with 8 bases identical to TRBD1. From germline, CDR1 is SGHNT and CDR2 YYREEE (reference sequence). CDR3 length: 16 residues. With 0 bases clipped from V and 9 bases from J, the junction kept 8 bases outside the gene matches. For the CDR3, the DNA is TGTGCCAGCAGCTTGGAAGGGACAGGTCGCGCTTCACCCCTCCACTTT. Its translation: CASSLEGTGRASPLHF.

As DNA, the CDR3 is TGTGCCACCTTCGGCGGGAGGGGGACCCAGTACTTC. Its protein is CATFGGRGTQYF. This rearrangement joins TRBV15 to TRBJ2-5; 9 bases line up with TRBD2. V dropped 8 bases and J dropped 7; count of bases not matched to a gene: 5. Germline values: CDR1 LNHNV, CDR2 YYDKDF (reference sequence). The CDR3 is 12 amino acids. The variable domain in full, completed from reference TRBV15 and TRBJ2-5, reads DAMVIQNPRYQVTQFGKPVTLSCSQTLNHNVMYWYQQKSSQAPKLLFHYYDKDFNNEADTPDNFQSRRPNTSFCFLDIRSPGLGDTAMYLCATFGGRGTQYFGPGTRLLVL.

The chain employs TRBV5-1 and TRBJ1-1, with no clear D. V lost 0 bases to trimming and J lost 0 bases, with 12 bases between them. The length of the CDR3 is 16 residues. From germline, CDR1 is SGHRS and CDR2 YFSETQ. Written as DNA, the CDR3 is TGCGCCAGCAGCTTGGGCCCCCTGACATTGAACACTGAAGCTTTCTTT. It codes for CASSLGPLTLNTEAFF.

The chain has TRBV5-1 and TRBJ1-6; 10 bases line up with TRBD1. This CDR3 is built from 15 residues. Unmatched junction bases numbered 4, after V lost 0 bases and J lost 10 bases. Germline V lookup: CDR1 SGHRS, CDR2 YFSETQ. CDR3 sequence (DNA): TGCGCCAGCAGCTTGGATGGACAGGGGGGATCACCCCTCCACTTT. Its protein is CASSLDGQGGSPLHF.

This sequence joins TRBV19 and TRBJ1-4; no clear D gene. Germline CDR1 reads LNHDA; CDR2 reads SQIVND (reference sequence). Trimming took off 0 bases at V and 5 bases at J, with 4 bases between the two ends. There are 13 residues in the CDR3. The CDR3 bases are TGTGCCAGTAGTATAGACCAGAATGAAAAACTGTTTTTT. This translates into CASSIDQNEKLFF.